The rows below give T cell receptor beta chains drawn from one sample of a study of blood T cell repertoires in COVID-19. Profiled with immunoSEQ multiplex PCR; TCRdb holds only in-frame clones, not every one. The repertoire holds about 140,000 clones, with about 86% as singletons. The sequenced sample was peripheral blood. These receptors all come from a human donor in a cohort sampled during active COVID-19. CDR3s include the opening cysteine and the closing phenylalanine or tryptophan. Fields, in order: V gene, CDR3 length, D gene, clone size, J gene, CDR3 DNA, CDR3 protein. A D gene is named only where the DNA matches it firmly. Not all rows give a size; the values are once, few, many and, for expanded clones, a class.

V gene: TRBV11-3
CDR3 length: 12
D gene: TRBD1
clone size: -
J gene: TRBJ2-7
CDR3 DNA: TGTGCCAGCAGCCGGGACAGCTACGAGCAGTACTTC
CDR3 protein: CASSRDSYEQYF

V gene: TRBV6-1
CDR3 length: 13
D gene: -
clone size: once
J gene: TRBJ1-1
CDR3 DNA: TGTGCCAGCAGTGAAAGACAGGCCTACGGAGCTTTCTTT
CDR3 protein: CASSERQAYGAFF

V gene: TRBV28
CDR3 length: 14
D gene: TRBD1
clone size: few
J gene: TRBJ1-1
CDR3 DNA: TGTGCCAGCAGCTCGGACAGGGTGGACACTGAAGCTTTCTTT
CDR3 protein: CASSSDRVDTEAFF

V gene: TRBV3-1/TRBV3-2
CDR3 length: 15
D gene: TRBD1
clone size: -
J gene: TRBJ1-4
CDR3 DNA: TGTGCCAGCAGCCAAGACGGGACAGGGGATGAAAAACTGTTTTTT
CDR3 protein: CASSQDGTGDEKLFF

V gene: TRBV6-5
CDR3 length: 14
D gene: TRBD2
clone size: -
J gene: TRBJ2-2
CDR3 DNA: TGTGCCAGCAGTCCCGGACTAGCTCGGGGGGAGCTGTTTTTT
CDR3 protein: CASSPGLARGELFF

V gene: TRBV5-5
CDR3 length: 14
D gene: -
clone size: -
J gene: TRBJ2-7
CDR3 DNA: TGTGCCAGCAGCTTGGTTCCAGGGAAGTACGAGCAGTACTTC
CDR3 protein: CASSLVPGKYEQYF

V gene: TRBV12-3/TRBV12-4
CDR3 length: 12
D gene: -
clone size: -
J gene: TRBJ1-2
CDR3 DNA: TGTGCCAGCAGTTTAGGGGGGGGTGGCTACACCTTC
CDR3 protein: CASSLGGGGYTF

V gene: TRBV2
CDR3 length: 16
D gene: -
clone size: -
J gene: TRBJ1-6
CDR3 DNA: TGTGCCAGCACCCGAACGCTCCCTGACAGCAATTCACCCCTCCACTTT
CDR3 protein: CASTRTLPDSNSPLHF

V gene: TRBV6-1
CDR3 length: 14
D gene: -
clone size: -
J gene: TRBJ2-5
CDR3 DNA: TGTGCCAGCAGTGAAGGGGGAGACCAAGAGACCCAGTACTTC
CDR3 protein: CASSEGGDQETQYF

V gene: TRBV15
CDR3 length: 13
D gene: -
clone size: few
J gene: TRBJ1-1
CDR3 DNA: TGTGCCACCAGCAGAGACGGGAGATTTGAAGCTTTCTTT
CDR3 protein: CATSRDGRFEAFF

V gene: TRBV7-3
CDR3 length: 16
D gene: TRBD2
clone size: -
J gene: TRBJ2-5
CDR3 DNA: TGTGCCAGCAGCTCAGTTGGCGGGGGGATTCAAGAGACCCAGTACTTC
CDR3 protein: CASSSVGGGIQETQYF

V gene: TRBV28
CDR3 length: 13
D gene: -
clone size: -
J gene: TRBJ2-7
CDR3 DNA: TGTGCCAGCAGTTTATCCGACAGATACGAGCAGTACTTC
CDR3 protein: CASSLSDRYEQYF

V gene: TRBV27
CDR3 length: 12
D gene: -
clone size: -
J gene: TRBJ1-6
CDR3 DNA: TGTGCCAGCAGTTTATCGGCGGGACCCCTCCACTTT
CDR3 protein: CASSLSAGPLHF

V gene: TRBV9
CDR3 length: 16
D gene: TRBD1
clone size: once
J gene: TRBJ2-7
CDR3 DNA: TGTGCCAGCAGCCCTGGGCAAAGGGGGACAGACTACGAGCAGTACTTC
CDR3 protein: CASSPGQRGTDYEQYF

V gene: TRBV5-1
CDR3 length: 15
D gene: -
clone size: -
J gene: TRBJ1-6
CDR3 DNA: TGCGCCAGCAGCTTGGCCTTCACGAGGTACTCACCCCTCCACTTT
CDR3 protein: CASSLAFTRYSPLHF

V gene: TRBV7-2
CDR3 length: 14
D gene: TRBD2
clone size: -
J gene: TRBJ2-1
CDR3 DNA: TGTGCCAGCAGCCTTAGCGGGGCAAACAATGAGCAGTTCTTC
CDR3 protein: CASSLSGANNEQFF

V gene: TRBV4-2
CDR3 length: 16
D gene: -
clone size: once
J gene: TRBJ1-5
CDR3 DNA: TGTGCCAGCAGCCAAGTTAACTCCGGGGGCAATCAGCCCCAGCATTTT
CDR3 protein: CASSQVNSGGNQPQHF

V gene: TRBV2
CDR3 length: 14
D gene: TRBD1
clone size: -
J gene: TRBJ2-1
CDR3 DNA: TGTGCCAGCAGTAGGGGACAGGGGGCGGGGGTGCAGTTCTTC
CDR3 protein: CASSRGQGAGVQFF

V gene: TRBV10-3
CDR3 length: 16
D gene: TRBD1
clone size: -
J gene: TRBJ1-2
CDR3 DNA: TGTGCCATCAGTAAGAACAGGGGGGCCAATAACTATGGCTACACCTTC
CDR3 protein: CAISKNRGANNYGYTF

V gene: TRBV19
CDR3 length: 16
D gene: -
clone size: -
J gene: TRBJ2-3
CDR3 DNA: TGTGCCAGTAGTACCGCCCGGGCTAGAGGGACAGATACGCAGTATTTT
CDR3 protein: CASSTARARGTDTQYF

V gene: TRBV3-1/TRBV3-2
CDR3 length: 18
D gene: TRBD2
clone size: -
J gene: TRBJ2-1
CDR3 DNA: TGTGCCAGCAGACCTCCCGCGACTAGCTCGAGCTCCTACAATGAGCAGTTCTTC
CDR3 protein: CASRPPATSSSSYNEQFF

V gene: TRBV19
CDR3 length: 15
D gene: TRBD1
clone size: -
J gene: TRBJ2-2
CDR3 DNA: TGTGCCAGTAGTATAGGACAGGGGCTCACCGGGGAGCTGTTTTTT
CDR3 protein: CASSIGQGLTGELFF

V gene: TRBV6-5
CDR3 length: 14
D gene: TRBD1
clone size: -
J gene: TRBJ2-2
CDR3 DNA: TGTGCCAGCAGGGTACAGGGGGCGAGCGGGGAGCTGTTTTTT
CDR3 protein: CASRVQGASGELFF

V gene: TRBV29-1
CDR3 length: 12
D gene: -
clone size: -
J gene: TRBJ1-1
CDR3 DNA: TGCAGCGTTGAGCGGGCCGACACTGAAGCTTTCTTT
CDR3 protein: CSVERADTEAFF

V gene: TRBV5-4
CDR3 length: 15
D gene: -
clone size: few
J gene: TRBJ2-7
CDR3 DNA: TGTGCCAGCAGCCCCGGGACTGGGGGGACCTACGAGCAGTACTTC
CDR3 protein: CASSPGTGGTYEQYF

V gene: TRBV6-5
CDR3 length: 14
D gene: TRBD1
clone size: -
J gene: TRBJ1-2
CDR3 DNA: TGTGCCAGCAGAGCCGGGACAGGGCACTATGGCTACACCTTC
CDR3 protein: CASRAGTGHYGYTF

V gene: TRBV5-1
CDR3 length: 15
D gene: TRBD1
clone size: -
J gene: TRBJ1-4
CDR3 DNA: TGCGCCAGCAGCTACACAGGGGCGGCTGGTGAAAAACTGTTTTTT
CDR3 protein: CASSYTGAAGEKLFF